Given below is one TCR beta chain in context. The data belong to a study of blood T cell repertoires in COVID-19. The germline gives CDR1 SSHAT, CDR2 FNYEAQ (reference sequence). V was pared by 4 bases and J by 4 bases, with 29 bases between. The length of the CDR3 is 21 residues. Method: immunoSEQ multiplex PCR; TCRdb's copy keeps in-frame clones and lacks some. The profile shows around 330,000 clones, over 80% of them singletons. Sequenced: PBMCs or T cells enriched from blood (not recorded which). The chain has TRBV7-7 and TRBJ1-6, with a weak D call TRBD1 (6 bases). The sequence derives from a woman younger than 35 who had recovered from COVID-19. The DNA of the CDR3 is TGTGCCAGCAGCTCAGGGGTCCCCGGCCCTCTGCTCCTTCGGTATAATTCACCCCTCCACTTT. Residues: CASSSGVPGPLLLRYNSPLHF.